The clone carrying this TCR beta chain has a count of ten or more. No antigen is known for it. This sample is part of a study of T cells in Graves' hyperthyroidism and ophthalmopathy. Overall study context: Peripheral blood was taken when the disease was first diagnosed, before any treatment began.

Ophthalmopathy patients showed a Clinical Activity Score of at least 3, NOSPECS grade of at least 4 and duration under 3 months. Exclusion of patients followed from uncontrolled infection, other autoimmune disease, pregnancy or lactation. In germline, CDR1 is ENHRY, CDR2 SYGVKD. V shed 2 bases and J 2 bases; nucleotides not matched to a gene: 6. This CDR3 has 15 amino acids. Regions amplified from RNA transcripts were the TCR beta CDR3 regions. First-round RT-PCR of the TCR CDR3 relied on the HTBI primer set. TCRdb independently ran MiXCR on the multiplex PCR reads; one entry per CDR3 protein. This table has roughly 280,000 distinct CDR3 sequences, over 15% appearing once. Study-wide results and limits: Ophthalmopathy, which appeared later, was predicted by the model a median about 6.8 months before onset.

The specimen was blood. V usage is TRBV10-3 and J usage is TRBJ2-7, with 7 bases that match TRBD2. This clonotype was obtained from a woman aged 55-70 years with Graves' ophthalmopathy. CDR3 loop: CAISEGGTTAYEQYF. Here the CDR3 DNA reads TGTGCCATCAGTGAGGGAGGGACTACAGCCTACGAGCAGTACTTC.